The next 28 T cell receptor beta chains were all read from a single sample in a study of blood T cell repertoires in COVID-19. Sequencing used immunoSEQ multiplex PCR; TCRdb keeps in-frame clones, though not all of them. The table includes about 230,000 clones, less than 90% detected once. Material: peripheral blood. All receptors come from a woman between 65 and 79 years old with active or convalescent COVID-19.

The rearrangement joins TRBV6-2 or TRBV6-3 to TRBJ1-5; maybe TRBD1 (5 bases). The CDR3 spans 16 residues. Trimming removed 0 bases from V and 7 bases from J, with 16 bases in between. Germline CDR1 and CDR2: MNHEY and SVGEGT. CDR3 sequence: CASSYSEGSYGQPQHF. The DNA for the CDR3 is TGTGCCAGCAGTTACTCGGAGGGGAGTTACGGCCAGCCCCAGCATTTT.

This clone was counted a few times. The gene calls are TRBV27 and TRBJ2-1; 8 bases are shared with TRBD2. Germline V lookup: CDR1 MNHEY, CDR2 SMNVEV (reference sequence). V lost 8 bases to trimming and J lost 8 bases; unmatched junction nucleotides: 11. The CDR3 extends over 14 amino acids. CDR3 in amino acids: CASRGLVGTDEQFF. DNA for the CDR3: TGTGCCAGCCGGGGACTAGTCGGTACGGATGAGCAGTTCTTC.

The chain joins TRBV7-2 to TRBJ2-1, with 10 bases lining up with TRBD2. The germline CDR1 and CDR2 sequences are SGHTA and FQGNSA. This CDR3 is built from 14 residues. The V gene end was trimmed by 5 bases and the J gene end by 6 bases; junction bases not matched to a gene: 4. The CDR3 DNA is TGTGCCAGCAGCCCGGGACTAGCGCTCAATGAGCAGTTCTTC. This sequence encodes CASSPGLALNEQFF.

The rearrangement uses TRBV6-2 or TRBV6-3 and TRBJ2-7, with D possibly being TRBD1 (6 bases). Germline CDR1 is MNHEY and CDR2 is SVGEGT. The CDR3 loop spans 13 amino acids. V lost 4 bases and J 3 bases, leaving 10 bases between the germline ends. The CDR3, as DNA: TGTGCCAGCAGTTCTCAGGGGTTCTACGAGCAGTACTTC. It specifies CASSSQGFYEQYF.

This clone appeared once. J is TRBJ1-1 and V is TRBV5-4; no definite D call. The CDR3 covers 14 residues. Per germline, CDR1 SGHNT and CDR2 YYREEE (reference sequence). Trimming left V 2 bases short and J 0 bases short, with 8 bases between. CDR3 coding DNA: TGTGCCAGCAGCTTCGTACAGATGAACACTGAAGCTTTCTTT. Residues: CASSFVQMNTEAFF.

V gene TRBV6-5 combines with J gene TRBJ1-2; D unresolved. V was cut by 6 bases and J by 2 bases, with 7 bases left in between. This CDR3 spans 12 amino acids. From germline, CDR1 is MNHEY and CDR2 SVGAGI. CDR3 protein: CASRVQNYGYTF. The CDR3 DNA reads TGTGCCAGCAGGGTACAGAACTATGGCTACACCTTC.

The chain carries TRBV7-9 and TRBJ2-7; 8 bases line up with TRBD1. Germline V gene data show CDR1 as SEHNR and CDR2 as FQNEAQ (reference sequence). The CDR3 runs to 15 residues. The V and J ends lost 2 bases and 5 bases, in that order; junction bases with no gene match: 8. The CDR3 DNA is TGTGCCAGCAGCTTACGGACAGGGTACATTCACGAGCAGTACTTC. Translation: CASSLRTGYIHEQYF.

The chain links TRBV9 to TRBJ2-1, with D tentatively TRBD2 (6 bases). Trimming shortened V by 0 bases and J by 9 bases, and 10 bases separated the two germline ends. CDR1 and CDR2 (germline): SGDLS, YYNGEE. The CDR3 is 13 residues long. CDR3 nucleotides: TGTGCCAGCAGCGTAGAGGCGGGGACTGAGCAGTTCTTC. Translating gives CASSVEAGTEQFF.

The rearrangement joins TRBV5-4 to TRBJ1-4; D is ambiguous. CDR1 and CDR2 from the germline V gene are SGHNT and YYREEE (reference sequence). Between the trimmed V and J ends, which lost 4 bases and 6 bases, there was a span of 16 bases. The CDR3 totals 15 residues. CDR3 bases: TGTGCCAGCAGCATAGACCCAGCGGGTGATGAAAAACTGTTTTTT. Translating gives CASSIDPAGDEKLFF. The full variable domain, its missing parts supplied by reference TRBV5-4 and TRBJ1-4, is ETGVTQSPTHLIKTRGQQVTLRCSSQSGHNTVSWYQQALGQGPQFIFQYYREEENGRGNFPPRFSGLQFPNYSSELNVNALELDDSALYLCASSIDPAGDEKLFFGSGTQLSVL.

This clone has just a few counts. The chain is built from TRBV5-1 and TRBJ2-2; 7 nucleotides agree with TRBD1. The length of the CDR3 is 15 residues. Per germline, CDR1 SGHRS and CDR2 YFSETQ. The ends lost 2 bases at V and 0 bases at J; junction bases unmatched: 1. CDR3 loop: CASSFGTANTGELFF. DNA for the CDR3: TGCGCCAGCAGCTTCGGGACAGCGAACACCGGGGAGCTGTTTTTT.

The chain uses TRBV27 and TRBJ2-7, with 10 bases identical to TRBD1. This CDR3 has 19 residues. CDR1 and CDR2 from the germline V gene are MNHEY and SMNVEV (reference sequence). Trimming took 1 base from V and 6 from J; bases not matched to a gene: 18. The CDR3 nucleotides are TGTGCCAGCAGTTTATTCGGGGGGGGGACAGGGGCCCACCTTAGCGAGCAGTACTTC. Amino acids: CASSLFGGGTGAHLSEQYF.

In DNA form, the CDR3 reads TGTGCCAGCAGTTACGGCGGGAGTGGGACAGATACGCAGTATTTT. As protein: CASSYGGSGTDTQYF. J is TRBJ2-3 and V is TRBV6-6, with 7 positions matching TRBD2. CDR3 length: 15 amino acids. Germline values: CDR1 MNHNY, CDR2 SVGAGI (reference sequence). V trimming: 2 bases; J trimming: 3 bases; junction bases outside the gene matches: 5.

The V gene is TRBV4-1, the J gene TRBJ2-3; D is unclear. Germline V lookup: CDR1 MGHRA, CDR2 YSYEKL. This CDR3 is built from 13 residues. V was shortened by 5 bases and J by 2 bases, with 8 bases between the two germline ends. The CDR3 region has the DNA TGCGCCAGCAGCTTTCGTTACACAGATACGCAGTATTTT. Amino acid sequence: CASSFRYTDTQYF.

Comments on this clone: Within the sample, other DNA sequences also encode this same CDR3. The CDR3: CASSFSGGNYNEQFF. The CDR3, as DNA: TGTGCCAGCAGCTTCTCGGGGGGGAACTACAATGAGCAGTTCTTC. The V gene is TRBV5-4, the J gene TRBJ2-1; 8 bases match TRBD2. The V segment lost 2 bases and the J segment 3 bases; nucleotides outside the gene matches: 4. The CDR3 spans 15 residues. Per germline, CDR1 SGHNT and CDR2 YYREEE (reference sequence). Supplemented by reference TRBV5-4 and TRBJ2-1, the full variable domain reads ETGVTQSPTHLIKTRGQQVTLRCSSQSGHNTVSWYQQALGQGPQFIFQYYREEENGRGNFPPRFSGLQFPNYSSELNVNALELDDSALYLCASSFSGGNYNEQFFGPGTRLTVL.

The chain links TRBV18 to TRBJ1-1; 8 nucleotides match TRBD1. Trimming at V came to 4 bases and at J to 7 bases, leaving 8 bases not matched to a gene. CDR1 is KGHSH, CDR2 LQKENI, per germline. This CDR3 is 14 amino acids long. The CDR3 DNA follows: TGTGCCAGCTCACTCGGGACAGGCGAAATTGAAGCTTTCTTT. Translated: CASSLGTGEIEAFF.

The chain recombines TRBV19 with TRBJ1-1, with TRBD1 matching over 8 bases. Losses at the gene ends were 4 bases for V and 0 bases for J; bases not matched to a gene: 10. Germline lookup yields CDR1 LNHDA and CDR2 SQIVND (reference sequence). This CDR3 comprises 17 residues. CDR3 residues: CASSRIQGVHLNTEAFF. Written as DNA, the CDR3 is TGTGCCAGTAGTAGGATACAGGGGGTGCACCTGAACACTGAAGCTTTCTTT.

The chain uses TRBV12-3 or TRBV12-4 and TRBJ1-1; 9 bases agree with TRBD1. This CDR3 has 13 residues. J gave up 11 bases and V 5 bases, and 9 bases lay outside the gene matches. The CDR3 DNA reads TGTGCCAGCAGTCCCTTCCCGACAGGGGGGGCTTTCTTT. The encoded protein is CASSPFPTGGAFF.

V usage is TRBV5-1 and J usage is TRBJ1-2; TRBD1 agrees at 8 bases. From germline, CDR1 is SGHRS and CDR2 YFSETQ. The CDR3 has 15 residues. V lost 4 bases, J lost 7 bases, and 12 bases stayed unmatched. The CDR3 nucleotides read TGCGCCAGCAGCACCCAGGGGGCGCAGGGCGGTGGCTACACCTTC. Its protein product is CASSTQGAQGGGYTF. Full variable domain (outside the CDR3, taken from reference TRBV5-1 and TRBJ1-2): KAGVTQTPRYLIKTRGQQVTLSCSPISGHRSVSWYQQTPGQGLQFLFEYFSETQRNKGNFPGRFSGRQFSNSRSEMNVSTLELGDSALYLCASSTQGAQGGGYTFGSGTRLTVV.

This chain joins TRBV7-9 and TRBJ2-5, with D perhaps TRBD1 (6 bases). CDR1 SEHNR and CDR2 FQNEAQ come from the germline V gene (reference sequence). This CDR3 contains 15 residues. Trimming left V 5 bases short and J 2 bases short, with 15 bases between. The CDR3 region has the DNA TGTGCCAGCAGCCAACTACAGGGCCTTCAAGAGACCCAGTACTTC. It is translated as CASSQLQGLQETQYF.

The chain combines TRBV28 with TRBJ2-1, with 8 bases aligning to TRBD2. Looked up from germline, CDR1 is MDHEN and CDR2 is SYDVKM. This CDR3 is built from 16 residues. The J segment lost 4 bases and the V segment lost 6 bases, leaving 11 bases of the junction unmatched. CDR3 sequence (DNA): TGTGCCAGCAGGGGGCCCCGGGAGGGCCGTTACAATGAGCAGTTCTTC. Its translation: CASRGPREGRYNEQFF. Complete variable domain (other parts from reference TRBV28 and TRBJ2-1): DVKVTQSSRYLVKRTGEKVFLECVQDMDHENMFWYRQDPGLGLRLIYFSYDVKMKEKGDIPEGYSVSREKKERFSLILESASTNQTSMYLCASRGPREGRYNEQFFGPGTRLTVL.

This clone has more than one count but fewer than ten. The J gene is TRBJ1-2, the V gene TRBV5-5, with D possibly being TRBD1 (5 bases). This CDR3 is built from 16 residues. Germline CDR1 SGHKS, CDR2 YYEKEE (reference sequence). The ends were cut back, 0 bases at V and 4 bases at J, with 16 bases in the middle. In DNA form, the CDR3 reads TGTGCCAGCAGCTTGGAGCCTCAGACAGAGATCTATGGCTACACCTTC. This sequence encodes CASSLEPQTEIYGYTF.

This chain links TRBV6-6 with TRBJ2-1; TRBD1 matches 10 bases. Germline values: CDR1 MNHNY, CDR2 SVGAGI (reference sequence). The CDR3 length is 16 residues. J gave up 6 bases and V 0 bases, and 5 bases lay outside the gene matches. The CDR3 DNA reads TGTGCCAGCAGTTACTCAGGACAGGGGGGGGTCAATGAGCAGTTCTTC. This codes for CASSYSGQGGVNEQFF.

The chain has TRBV24-1 and TRBJ2-5; 10 positions match TRBD2. The CDR3 runs 14 residues. V was pared by 4 bases and J by 5 bases, with 3 bases of the junction left unmatched. Germline V gives CDR1 KGHDR, CDR2 SFDVKD. The CDR3 sequence: CATSDPSGSETQYF. The CDR3, as DNA: TGTGCCACCAGTGACCCTAGCGGGAGTGAGACCCAGTACTTC.

This rearrangement joins TRBV18 to TRBJ1-6, with 7 nucleotides matching TRBD1. The ends lost 6 bases at V and 8 bases at J; junction bases unmatched: 7. There are 14 residues in the CDR3. Germline V lookup: CDR1 KGHSH, CDR2 LQKENI. The CDR3: CASSSDREYSPLHF. The CDR3 DNA follows: TGTGCCAGCTCTTCAGACAGGGAGTATTCACCCCTCCACTTT. The variable domain in full, with the rest retrieved from reference TRBV18 and TRBJ1-6, is NAGVMQNPRHLVRRRGQEARLRCSPMKGHSHVYWYRQLPEEGLKFMVYLQKENIIDESGMPKERFSAEFPKEGPSILRIQQVVRGDSAAYFCASSSDREYSPLHFGNGTRLTVT.

V and J are TRBV11-2 and TRBJ2-5; 8 bases are a match to TRBD1. This CDR3 comprises 16 residues. Looked up from germline, CDR1 is SGHAT and CDR2 is FQNNGV. With 2 bases clipped from V and 4 bases from J, the junction kept 9 bases outside the gene matches. The CDR3 coding sequence is TGTGCCAGCAGCTTAAATGGACAGGGATGGGGAGAGACCCAGTACTTC. Translating gives CASSLNGQGWGETQYF.

The J gene is TRBJ1-3, the V gene TRBV7-6; D perhaps matches TRBD1 (5 bases). This CDR3 comprises 16 residues. The germline V gene encodes CDR1 SGHVS and CDR2 FNYEAQ. The ends were cut back, 3 bases at V and 0 bases at J, with 12 bases in the middle. CDR3 sequence (DNA): TGTGCCAGCAGCTTGGGTCAGGGCCTCTCTGGAAACACCATATATTTT. As protein: CASSLGQGLSGNTIYF.

The chain joins TRBV4-1 to TRBJ2-5; 7 bases fit TRBD2. V gave up 6 bases and J gave up 2 bases; unmatched junction bases: 18. Per germline, CDR1 MGHRA and CDR2 YSYEKL. CDR3 length: 18 amino acids. This chain's CDR3 is CASSDVARRGNEQETQYF. For the CDR3, the DNA is TGCGCCAGCAGTGACGTAGCGCGGCGGGGGAATGAACAAGAGACCCAGTACTTC.

The chain links TRBV5-1 to TRBJ2-6, with TRBD1 matching 9 bases. From germline, CDR1 is SGHRS and CDR2 YFSETQ. Germline trimming cut 3 bases from V and 2 bases from J; bases unmatched to any gene: 12. This CDR3 contains 19 residues. CDR3 DNA sequence: TGCGCCAGCAGCTGGGAAGGCCCAACAGGGGGCGCTGGGGCCAACGTCCTGACTTTC. This sequence encodes CASSWEGPTGGAGANVLTF.